Reported below is one TCR beta chain. The antigen is not known. This may be a read error: a much more frequent sequence differs by one nucleotide. This sample was included in a study of molecular identifiers for immune sequencing clone quantification. As CD8+CD4-CCR7+CD45RA+ cells, naive CD8 T cells were sorted. Study-wide results and caveats: Reportedly, one cell's Jurkat TCR RNA was detected within 1,100,000 naive CD8 cells.

Previously published methods and listed TCR primers were used for the bulk TCR libraries. A single record per CDR3 protein comes from TCRdb applying MiXCR to the PCR reads. Here the sample spans around 460,000 distinct CDR3 sequences, around 23% being singletons. The CDR3 spans 14 residues. CDR1 and CDR2 from the germline V gene are SEHNR and FQNEAQ (reference sequence). The V gene lost 6 bases and the J gene lost 9 bases, with 17 bases spanning the gap. Sequenced sample: naive CD8+ T cells from blood, with Jurkat cell RNA spiked in. The subset denotes: FACS-sorted CD8+CD4-CCR7+CD45RA+ naive T cells. The chain joins TRBV7-9 to TRBJ2-2, with D perhaps TRBD1 or TRBD2 (5 bases each). The origin of this receptor is a human donor in good health. Some libraries in this study had Jurkat cell RNA spiked in. This CDR3 reads CASRALAGTRELFF. The CDR3 nucleotides are TGTGCCAGCAGGGCCCTAGCCGGGACCCGGGAGCTGTTTTTT.